This T cell receptor (beta chain) was identified in a study of T-cell reconstitution after alpha-beta-depleted transplantation in children. The TCRbeta library was prepared with unique molecular identifiers. One entry per CDR3 protein results from TCRdb running MiXCR on the PCR reads. The table has approximately 520,000 distinct CDR3 sequences, around a third seen once. The germline V gene encodes CDR1 SGHRS and CDR2 YFSETQ. Trimming removed 6 bases from V and 3 bases from J; junction bases left unmatched: 9. The CDR3 extends over 15 amino acids. The gene calls are TRBV5-1 and TRBJ2-3; 8 bases match TRBD1. This receptor was taken from a human donor who donated a stem cell graft to a child with aplastic anemia. Here the sequenced sample was PBMCs from the stem cell graft donor, taken from the stem cell graft. As DNA, the CDR3 is TGCGCCAGCAAGACCCGGTACAGGGGGACAGATACGCAGTATTTT. It encodes CASKTRYRGTDTQYF.